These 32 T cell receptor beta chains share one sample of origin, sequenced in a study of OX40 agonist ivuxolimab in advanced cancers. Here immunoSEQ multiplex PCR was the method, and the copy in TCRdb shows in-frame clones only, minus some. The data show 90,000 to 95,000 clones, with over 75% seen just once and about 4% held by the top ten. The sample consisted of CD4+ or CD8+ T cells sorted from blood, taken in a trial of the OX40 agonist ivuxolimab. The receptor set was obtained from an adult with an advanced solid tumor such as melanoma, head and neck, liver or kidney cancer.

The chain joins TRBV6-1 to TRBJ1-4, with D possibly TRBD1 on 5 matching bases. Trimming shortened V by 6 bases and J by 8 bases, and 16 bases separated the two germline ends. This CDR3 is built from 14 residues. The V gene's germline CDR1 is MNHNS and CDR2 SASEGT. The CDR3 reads CASSPSGGAEKLFF. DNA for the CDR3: TGTGCCAGCAGCCCCAGCGGAGGGGCCGAAAAACTGTTTTTT.

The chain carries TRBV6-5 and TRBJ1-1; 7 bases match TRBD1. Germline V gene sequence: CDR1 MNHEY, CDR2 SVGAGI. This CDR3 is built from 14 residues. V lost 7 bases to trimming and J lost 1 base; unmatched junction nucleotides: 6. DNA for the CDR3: TGTGCCAGCACTCGGGACAGCTGGAACACTGAAGCTTTCTTT. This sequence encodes CASTRDSWNTEAFF.

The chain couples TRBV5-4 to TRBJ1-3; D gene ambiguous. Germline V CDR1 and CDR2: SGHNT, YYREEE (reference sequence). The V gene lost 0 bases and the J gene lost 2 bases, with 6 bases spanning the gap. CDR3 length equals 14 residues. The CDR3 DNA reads TGTGCCAGCAGCTTGGCCGGAACTGGAAACACCATATATTTT. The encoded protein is CASSLAGTGNTIYF.

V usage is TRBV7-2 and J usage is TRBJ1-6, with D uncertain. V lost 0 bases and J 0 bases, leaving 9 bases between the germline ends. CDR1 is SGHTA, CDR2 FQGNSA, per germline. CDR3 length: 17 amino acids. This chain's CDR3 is CASSLAGPSSYNSPLHF. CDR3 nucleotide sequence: TGTGCCAGCAGCTTAGCGGGCCCGAGCTCCTATAATTCACCCCTCCACTTT. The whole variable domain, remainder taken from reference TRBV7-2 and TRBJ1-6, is GAGVSQSPSNKVTEKGKDVELRCDPISGHTALYWYRQSLGQGLEFLIYFQGNSAPDKSGLPSDRFSAERTGGSVSTLTIQRTQQEDSAVYLCASSLAGPSSYNSPLHFGNGTRLTVT.

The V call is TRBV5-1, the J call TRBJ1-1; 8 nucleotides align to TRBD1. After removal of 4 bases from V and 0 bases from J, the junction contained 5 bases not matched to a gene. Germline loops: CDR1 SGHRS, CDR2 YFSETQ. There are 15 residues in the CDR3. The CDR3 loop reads CASSPDRVMNTEAFF. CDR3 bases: TGCGCCAGCAGCCCGGACAGGGTAATGAACACTGAAGCTTTCTTT.

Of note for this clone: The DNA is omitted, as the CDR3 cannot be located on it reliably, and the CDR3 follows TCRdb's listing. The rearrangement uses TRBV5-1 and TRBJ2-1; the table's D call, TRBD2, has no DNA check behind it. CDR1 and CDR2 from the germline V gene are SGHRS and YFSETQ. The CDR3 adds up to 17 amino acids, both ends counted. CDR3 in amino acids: CASSPGDSGNFGDEQFF.

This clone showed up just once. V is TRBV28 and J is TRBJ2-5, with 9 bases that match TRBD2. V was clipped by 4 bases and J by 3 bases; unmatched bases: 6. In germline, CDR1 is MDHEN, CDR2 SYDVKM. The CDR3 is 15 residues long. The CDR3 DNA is TGTGCCAGCAGTTACGGGACTAGCAACGAAGAGACCCAGTACTTC. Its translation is CASSYGTSNEETQYF.

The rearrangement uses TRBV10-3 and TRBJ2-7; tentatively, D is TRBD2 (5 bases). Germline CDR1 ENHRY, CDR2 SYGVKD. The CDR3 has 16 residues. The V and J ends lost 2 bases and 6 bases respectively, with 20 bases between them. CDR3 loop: CAISERERRAAGEQYF. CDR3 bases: TGTGCCATCAGTGAGCGAGAACGCCGAGCGGCAGGCGAGCAGTACTTC.

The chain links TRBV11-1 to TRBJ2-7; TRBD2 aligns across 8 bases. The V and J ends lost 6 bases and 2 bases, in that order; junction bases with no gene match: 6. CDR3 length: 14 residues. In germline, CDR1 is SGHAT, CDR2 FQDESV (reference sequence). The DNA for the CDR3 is TGTGCCAGCAGTCTAACTAGCGGAGCCTACGAGCAGTACTTC. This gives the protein CASSLTSGAYEQYF.

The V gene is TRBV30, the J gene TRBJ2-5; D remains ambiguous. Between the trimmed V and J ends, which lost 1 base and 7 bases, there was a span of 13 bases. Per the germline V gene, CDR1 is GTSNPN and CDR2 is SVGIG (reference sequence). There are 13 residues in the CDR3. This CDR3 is CAWSADRLRTQYF. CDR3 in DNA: TGTGCCTGGAGTGCGGACCGCTTGAGGACCCAGTACTTC.

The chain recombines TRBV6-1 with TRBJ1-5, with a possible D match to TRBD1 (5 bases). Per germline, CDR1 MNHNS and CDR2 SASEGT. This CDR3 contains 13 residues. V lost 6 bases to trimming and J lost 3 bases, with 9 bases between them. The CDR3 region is CASRQVDNQPQHF. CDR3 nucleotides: TGTGCCAGCAGACAGGTTGACAATCAGCCCCAGCATTTT.

The CDR3 loop is CAWSTGGRGTDTQYF. In DNA, the CDR3 is TGTGCCTGGAGTACTGGCGGGAGGGGCACAGATACGCAGTATTTT. The J gene is TRBJ2-3, the V gene TRBV30; 9 bases map to TRBD2. V was clipped by 2 bases and J by 1 base; unmatched bases: 4. CDR3 length equals 15 residues. The V gene's germline CDR1 is GTSNPN and CDR2 SVGIG (reference sequence).

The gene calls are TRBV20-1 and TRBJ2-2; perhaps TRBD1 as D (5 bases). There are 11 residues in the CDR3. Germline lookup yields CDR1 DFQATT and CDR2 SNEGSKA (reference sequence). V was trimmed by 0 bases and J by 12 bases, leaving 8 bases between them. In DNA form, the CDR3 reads TGCAGTGCTAGAGAGACAGCTAAGCTGTTTTTT. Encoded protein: CSARETAKLFF.

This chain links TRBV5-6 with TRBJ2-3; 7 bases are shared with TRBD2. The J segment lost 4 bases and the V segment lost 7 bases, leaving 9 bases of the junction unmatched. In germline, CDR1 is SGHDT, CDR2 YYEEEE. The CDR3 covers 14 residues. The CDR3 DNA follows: TGTGCCAGCCAATGGGGCGGGAGCGCAGATACGCAGTATTTT. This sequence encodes CASQWGGSADTQYF.

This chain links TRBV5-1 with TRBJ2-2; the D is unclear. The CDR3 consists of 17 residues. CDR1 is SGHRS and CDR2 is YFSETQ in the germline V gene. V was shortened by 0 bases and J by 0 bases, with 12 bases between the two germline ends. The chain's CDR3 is CASSLAGTESNTGELFF. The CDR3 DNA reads TGCGCCAGCAGCTTGGCTGGCACTGAATCGAACACCGGGGAGCTGTTTTTT.

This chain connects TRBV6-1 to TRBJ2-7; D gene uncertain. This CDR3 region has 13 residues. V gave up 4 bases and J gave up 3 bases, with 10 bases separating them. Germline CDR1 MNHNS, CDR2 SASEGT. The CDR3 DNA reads TGTGCCAGCAGTGTAAGCTTCAACTACGAGCAGTACTTC. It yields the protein CASSVSFNYEQYF.

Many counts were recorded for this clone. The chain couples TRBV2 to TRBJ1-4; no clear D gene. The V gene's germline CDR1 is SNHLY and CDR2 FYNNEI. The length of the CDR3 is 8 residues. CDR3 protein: CESEKLFF. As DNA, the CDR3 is TGTGAAAGTGAAAAACTGTTTTTT.

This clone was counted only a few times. CDR3 in DNA: TGTGCCAGCTCACGGGATTATAATCAGCCCCAGCATTTT. Its translation: CASSRDYNQPQHF. The rearrangement joins TRBV18 to TRBJ1-5; D is unclear. Germline-derived CDR1 and CDR2 are KGHSH and LQKENI. This CDR3 is 13 amino acids long. V was cut by 4 bases and J by 4 bases, with 8 bases left in between.

CDR3 in DNA: TGTGCCAGCAGTGAAAACCAGAGGGGCTACACCTTC. Translating it yields CASSENQRGYTF. The chain couples TRBV6-1 to TRBJ1-2; D remains unclear. Trimming removed 2 bases from V and 8 bases from J, with 9 bases in between. This CDR3 is 12 amino acids long. CDR1 is MNHNS, CDR2 SASEGT, per germline.

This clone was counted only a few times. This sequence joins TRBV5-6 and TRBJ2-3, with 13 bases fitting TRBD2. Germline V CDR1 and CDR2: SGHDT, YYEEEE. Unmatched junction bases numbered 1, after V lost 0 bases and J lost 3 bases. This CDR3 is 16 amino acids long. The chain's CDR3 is CASSLVTSGRTDTQYF. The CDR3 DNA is TGTGCCAGCAGCTTGGTGACTAGCGGGAGGACAGATACGCAGTATTTT.

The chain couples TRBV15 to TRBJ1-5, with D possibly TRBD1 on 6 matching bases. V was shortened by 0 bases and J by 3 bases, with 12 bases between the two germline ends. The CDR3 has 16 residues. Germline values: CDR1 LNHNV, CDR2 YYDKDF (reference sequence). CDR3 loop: CATSRDHRGYNQPQHF. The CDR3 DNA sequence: TGTGCCACCAGCAGAGATCATAGGGGGTACAATCAGCCCCAGCATTTT.

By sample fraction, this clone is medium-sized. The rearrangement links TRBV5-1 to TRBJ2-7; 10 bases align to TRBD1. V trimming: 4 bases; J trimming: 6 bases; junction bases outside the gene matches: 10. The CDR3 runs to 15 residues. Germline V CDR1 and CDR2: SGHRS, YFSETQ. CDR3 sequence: CASSVPPGQGSEQYF. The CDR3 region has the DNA TGCGCCAGCAGCGTGCCACCGGGACAGGGGAGCGAGCAGTACTTC.

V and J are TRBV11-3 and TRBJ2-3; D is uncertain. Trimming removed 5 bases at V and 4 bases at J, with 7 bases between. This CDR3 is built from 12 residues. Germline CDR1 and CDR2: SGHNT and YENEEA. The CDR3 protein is CASSPLSDTQYF. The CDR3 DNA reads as TGTGCCAGCAGCCCCCTCTCAGATACGCAGTATTTT.

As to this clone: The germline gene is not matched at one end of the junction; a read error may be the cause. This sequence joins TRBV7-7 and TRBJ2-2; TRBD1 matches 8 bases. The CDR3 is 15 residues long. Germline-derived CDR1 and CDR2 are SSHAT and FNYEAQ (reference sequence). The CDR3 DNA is TGTGCTAGCAGCTTGAGACAGGGGAGCACCGGGGAGCTGTTTTTT. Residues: CASSLRQGSTGELFF.

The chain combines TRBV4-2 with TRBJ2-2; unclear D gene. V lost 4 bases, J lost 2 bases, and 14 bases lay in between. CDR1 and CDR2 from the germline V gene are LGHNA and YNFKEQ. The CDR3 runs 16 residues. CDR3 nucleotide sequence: TGTGCCAGCAGCCGTTTCAATCTAGAAAACACCGGGGAGCTGTTTTTT. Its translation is CASSRFNLENTGELFF.

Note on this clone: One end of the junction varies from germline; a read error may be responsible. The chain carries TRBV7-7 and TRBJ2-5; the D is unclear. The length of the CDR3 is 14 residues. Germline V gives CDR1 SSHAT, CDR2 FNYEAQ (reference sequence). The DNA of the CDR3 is TGTGCTAGCAGCCTCCTAGGTCTTAAAGAGACCCAGTACTTC. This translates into CASSLLGLKETQYF.

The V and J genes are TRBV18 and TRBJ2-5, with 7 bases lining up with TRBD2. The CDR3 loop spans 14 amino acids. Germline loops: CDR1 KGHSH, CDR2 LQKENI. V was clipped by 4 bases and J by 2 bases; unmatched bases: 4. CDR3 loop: CASSQSSGQETQYF. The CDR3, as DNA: TGTGCCAGCTCACAGTCTAGCGGACAAGAGACCCAGTACTTC.

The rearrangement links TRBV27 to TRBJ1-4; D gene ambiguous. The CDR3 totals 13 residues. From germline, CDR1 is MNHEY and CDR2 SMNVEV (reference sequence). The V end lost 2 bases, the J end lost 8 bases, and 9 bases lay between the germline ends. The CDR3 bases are TGTGCCAGCAGTTTAGTGGGTAGCGAAAAACTGTTTTTT. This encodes CASSLVGSEKLFF.

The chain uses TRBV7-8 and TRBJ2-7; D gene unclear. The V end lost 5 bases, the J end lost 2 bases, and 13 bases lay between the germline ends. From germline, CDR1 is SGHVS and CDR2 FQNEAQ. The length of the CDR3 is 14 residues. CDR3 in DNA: TGTGCCAGCAGCCCCCTGGGAACGGCCTACGAGCAGTACTTC. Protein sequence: CASSPLGTAYEQYF.

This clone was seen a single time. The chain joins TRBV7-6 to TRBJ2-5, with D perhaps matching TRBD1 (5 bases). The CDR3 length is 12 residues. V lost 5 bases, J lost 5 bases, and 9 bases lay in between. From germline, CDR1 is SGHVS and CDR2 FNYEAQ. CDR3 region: CASSHRLETQYF. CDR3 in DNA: TGTGCCAGCAGCCACAGGTTGGAGACCCAGTACTTC.

CDR3 DNA: TGTGCCAGCAAACGGACTAGCACAGATACGCAGTATTTT. It yields the protein CASKRTSTDTQYF. The chain has TRBV7-8 and TRBJ2-3, with TRBD2 as a possible D gene (5 bases). Germline assignment: CDR1 SGHVS and CDR2 FQNEAQ. This CDR3 is built from 13 residues. The V and J ends lost 7 bases and 0 bases respectively, with 8 bases between them.

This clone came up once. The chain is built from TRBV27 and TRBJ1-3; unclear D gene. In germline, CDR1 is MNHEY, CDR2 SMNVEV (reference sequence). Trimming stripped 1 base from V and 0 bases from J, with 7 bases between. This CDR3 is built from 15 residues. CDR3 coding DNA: TGTGCCAGCAGTTTATTTGCTAACTCTGGAAACACCATATATTTT. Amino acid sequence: CASSLFANSGNTIYF.